The 25 T cell receptor beta chains below all came from one sample that was sequenced in a study of T cells in Graves' hyperthyroidism and ophthalmopathy. Amplified TCR beta CDR3 regions came from RNA transcripts. First-round RT-PCR with HTBI primers amplified the TCR CDR3 region. Using its own MiXCR run on the multiplex PCR reads, TCRdb lists one record per CDR3 protein. The sample holds 480,000 or so distinct CDR3 sequences; around 15% are singletons and the top ten take less than 20%. The sequencing sample was made of blood. These receptors were obtained from a woman aged 18 to 35 with Graves' hyperthyroidism.

This clonotype was detected a few times. The J gene is TRBJ2-3, the V gene TRBV30, with no clear D. Per germline, CDR1 GTSNPN and CDR2 SVGIG (reference sequence). V dropped 0 bases and J dropped 1 base, with 11 bases sitting between them. CDR3 size: 15 residues. Here the CDR3 DNA reads TGTGCCTGGAGTGTACGGTCCGTCGGCACAGATACGCAGTATTTT. This sequence encodes CAWSVRSVGTDTQYF.

The gene calls are TRBV9 and TRBJ2-1, with a weak D call TRBD2 (6 bases). CDR1 SGDLS and CDR2 YYNGEE come from the germline V gene. V was trimmed by 2 bases and J by 8 bases, leaving 11 bases between them. This CDR3 has 13 amino acids. The CDR3 DNA is TGTGCCAGCAGCGTCTCGGGAGTGTATGAGCAGTTCTTC. It yields the protein CASSVSGVYEQFF.

At least ten counts were recorded for this clonotype. The CDR3 reads CASSQVSGGAANEKLFF. The CDR3 region has the DNA TGCGCCAGCAGCCAAGTATCAGGTGGAGCAGCTAATGAAAAACTGTTTTTT. V gene TRBV4-1 combines with J gene TRBJ1-4; D remains unclear. In germline, CDR1 is MGHRA, CDR2 YSYEKL. V was cut by 1 base and J by 3 bases, with 15 bases left in between. The CDR3 consists of 17 residues.

This clonotype was counted ten times or more. The chain couples TRBV11-2 to TRBJ2-2; TRBD2 matches at 12 bases. Germline CDR1 and CDR2: SGHAT and FQNNGV. The CDR3 covers 17 residues. V lost 2 bases and J lost 7; bases outside the gene matches: 8. CDR3 residues: CASSLHQTSGRVGELFF. CDR3 nucleotide sequence: TGTGCCAGCAGCTTACACCAGACTAGCGGGAGAGTCGGGGAGCTGTTTTTT.

This chain links TRBV27 with TRBJ2-7, with 14 positions matching TRBD2. This CDR3 is 17 amino acids long. Losses at the gene ends were 6 bases for V and 3 bases for J; bases not matched to a gene: 10. Per germline, CDR1 MNHEY and CDR2 SMNVEV (reference sequence). The CDR3 spells CASRGTSGSYADYEQYF. In nucleotides, the CDR3 is TGTGCCAGCAGAGGGACTAGCGGGAGCTACGCCGACTACGAGCAGTACTTC.

To note about this clonotype: One base away lies a much larger clone, so this may be a sequencing read error. The V gene is TRBV28, the J gene TRBJ1-1; D is unresolved. Germline V gene data show CDR1 as MDHEN and CDR2 as SYDVKM. The CDR3 contains 12 residues. Trimming took 4 bases from V and 11 from J, leaving 14 bases between them. The CDR3 DNA sequence: TGTGCCAGCAGTTCCTCGGGCAGGAAGGCTTTCTTT. It codes for CASSSSGRKAFF.

This clonotype was seen at least ten times. The rearrangement joins TRBV20-1 to TRBJ2-3; 15 nucleotides line up with TRBD2. The junction had 9 bases not matched to a gene; V was cut back by 3 bases and J by 5 bases. Germline CDR1 is DFQATT and CDR2 is SNEGSKA (reference sequence). CDR3 length equals 17 residues. The CDR3 bases are TGCAGTGCTAGCGGACTAGCGGGAGGGAATGTTAAAGATACGCAGTATTTT. Protein sequence: CSASGLAGGNVKDTQYF.

This clonotype was recorded many times. The gene calls are TRBV6-1 and TRBJ1-1; D ambiguous. In germline, CDR1 is MNHNS, CDR2 SASEGT. Trimming removed 6 bases at V and 1 base at J, with 9 bases between. The length of the CDR3 is 13 residues. CDR3 loop: CASRLEGNTEAFF. CDR3 in DNA: TGTGCCAGCAGGTTGGAGGGGAACACTGAAGCTTTCTTT.

This clonotype was picked up many times. The rearrangement joins TRBV20-1 to TRBJ2-5, with a weak D call TRBD1 (6 bases). CDR3 length equals 19 residues. V was trimmed by 2 bases and J by 1 base, leaving 26 bases between them. In germline, CDR1 is DFQATT, CDR2 SNEGSKA (reference sequence). CDR3 DNA sequence: TGCAGTGCTAGACCTGTCTTGACATGGGGGCCCCTCTCCCAAGAGACCCAGTACTTC. As protein: CSARPVLTWGPLSQETQYF.

This clonotype occurred many times. The chain employs TRBV20-1 and TRBJ2-1, with TRBD2 matching 7 bases. Per germline, CDR1 DFQATT and CDR2 SNEGSKA (reference sequence). With V trimmed by 5 bases and J by 4 bases, 11 bases remained unmatched. CDR3 length: 15 residues. This CDR3 is CSAVRRGRDYNEQFF. Here the CDR3 DNA reads TGCAGTGCTGTTCGGCGCGGGAGAGATTACAATGAGCAGTTCTTC.

In its sample, this clonotype was seen many times. The rearrangement joins TRBV18 to TRBJ1-1; tentative D call: TRBD1 (5 bases). CDR3 size: 14 residues. Germline values: CDR1 KGHSH, CDR2 LQKENI. Between the trimmed V and J ends, which lost 5 bases and 3 bases, there was a span of 13 bases. The CDR3: CASSGRGTDTEAFF. The CDR3 coding sequence is TGTGCCAGCTCAGGACGCGGGACGGACACTGAAGCTTTCTTT.

The gene calls are TRBV7-3 and TRBJ2-2; D assignment may be TRBD1 or TRBD2 (5 bases each). V was clipped by 0 bases and J by 6 bases, with 14 bases between them. The CDR3 has 16 amino acids. CDR1 and CDR2 (germline): SGHTA, FQGTGA. The CDR3 sequence: CASSLTGTQKPGELFF. CDR3 coding DNA: TGTGCCAGCAGCTTAACCGGGACCCAGAAGCCCGGGGAGCTGTTTTTT.

This clonotype was counted many times. The chain carries TRBV6-6 and TRBJ1-1; 7 positions match TRBD1. Germline CDR1 and CDR2: MNHNY and SVGAGI (reference sequence). After removal of 2 bases from V and 4 bases from J, the junction contained 4 bases not matched to a gene. The CDR3 runs to 14 residues. This CDR3 is CASSYEGQRTEAFF. The CDR3 DNA is TGTGCCAGCAGTTACGAGGGACAGCGCACTGAAGCTTTCTTT.

The J gene is TRBJ2-5, the V gene TRBV9; the D is unclear. Germline CDR1 reads SGDLS; CDR2 reads YYNGEE. The ends were cut back, 5 bases at V and 3 bases at J, with 11 bases in the middle. This CDR3 contains 13 residues. CDR3 DNA: TGTGCCAGCAGGGGCACCGCGGAAGAGACCCAGTACTTC. It yields the protein CASRGTAEETQYF.

The J gene is TRBJ1-2, the V gene TRBV29-1; 7 bases are a match to TRBD1. Germline V gives CDR1 SQVTM, CDR2 ANQGSEA. The CDR3 loop spans 15 amino acids. Unmatched junction bases numbered 12, after V lost 4 bases and J lost 4 bases. The CDR3 DNA follows: TGCAGCGTTGTAGACAGGGCCCTTAGCGGCTATGGCTACACCTTC. The encoded protein is CSVVDRALSGYGYTF. Together with reference TRBV29-1 and TRBJ1-2, the CDR3 gives the full variable domain: SAVISQKPSRDICQRGTSLTIQCQVDSQVTMMFWYRQQPGQSLTLIATANQGSEATYESGFVIDKFPISRPNLTFSTLTVSNMSPEDSSIYLCSVVDRALSGYGYTFGSGTRLTVV.

This clonotype was detected ten times or more. The chain recombines TRBV12-3 or TRBV12-4 with TRBJ1-2; D remains ambiguous. V shed 1 base and J shed 8 bases, with 14 bases lying between them. This CDR3 spans 14 amino acids. CDR3: CASSLVVGISGYTF. The CDR3, as DNA: TGTGCCAGCAGTTTAGTCGTTGGGATTTCGGGCTACACCTTC.

This chain connects TRBV27 to TRBJ2-7, with 7 bases identical to TRBD1. There are 16 residues in the CDR3. Germline CDR1 MNHEY, CDR2 SMNVEV (reference sequence). J gave up 0 bases and V 5 bases, and 10 bases lay outside the gene matches. The CDR3 protein is CASSPLQGLSSYEQYF. CDR3 sequence (DNA): TGTGCCAGCAGTCCCCTACAGGGGCTGAGCTCCTACGAGCAGTACTTC.

In this sample, this clonotype turned up many times. This CDR3 reads CASSLMGREQFF. As DNA, the CDR3 is TGTGCCAGCAGTTTAATGGGGCGGGAGCAGTTCTTC. V usage is TRBV12-3 or TRBV12-4 and J usage is TRBJ2-1; a possible D gene is TRBD1 (5 bases). The CDR3 sequence is 12 residues long. Trimming removed 2 bases at V and 10 bases at J, with 9 bases between.

This clonotype came up many times. This chain links TRBV4-2 with TRBJ2-1; unclear D gene. Germline CDR1 is LGHNA and CDR2 is YNFKEQ. CDR3 length equals 13 residues. V was pared by 3 bases and J by 6 bases, with 9 bases between. CDR3 DNA: TGTGCCAGCAGCCACCCGACAACCAATGAGCAGTTCTTC. Translating it yields CASSHPTTNEQFF.

This clonotype came up many times. The chain carries TRBV20-1 and TRBJ1-5; the match to TRBD1 covers 8 bases. There are 14 residues in the CDR3. In germline, CDR1 is DFQATT, CDR2 SNEGSKA (reference sequence). Losses at the gene ends were 6 bases for V and 6 bases for J; bases not matched to a gene: 10. CDR3 loop: CSAETGDNRQPQHF. The CDR3 DNA reads TGCAGTGCGGAGACAGGGGACAATCGTCAGCCCCAGCATTTT.

The table lists this clonotype with many counts. V gene TRBV6-1 combines with J gene TRBJ2-7; 8 positions match TRBD1. CDR3 length: 13 amino acids. The V and J ends lost 6 bases and 7 bases, in that order; junction bases with no gene match: 8. Germline values: CDR1 MNHNS, CDR2 SASEGT. CDR3 amino acids: CASSNRGSGEQYF. For the CDR3, the DNA is TGTGCCAGCAGCAACAGGGGGTCGGGGGAGCAGTACTTC.

This clonotype was detected many times. This chain links TRBV5-1 with TRBJ1-2; D is undetermined. The germline CDR1 and CDR2 sequences are SGHRS and YFSETQ. This CDR3 is 13 amino acids long. Trimming shortened V by 3 bases and J by 8 bases, and 14 bases separated the two germline ends. The CDR3 reads CASSSVPGYGYTF. The DNA of the CDR3 is TGCGCCAGCAGCTCGGTTCCAGGTTACGGCTACACCTTC.

This clonotype was seen repeatedly, ten times or more. J is TRBJ2-3 and V is TRBV27, with TRBD1 matching over 12 bases. The CDR3 is 21 residues long. Trimming at V came to 4 bases and at J to 2 bases, leaving 19 bases not matched to a gene. Germline V CDR1 and CDR2: MNHEY, SMNVEV (reference sequence). The CDR3 DNA reads TGTGCCAGCAGTTCACCCTGGGGGACAGGGGGCGACGATACCTACACAGATACGCAGTATTTT. This encodes CASSSPWGTGGDDTYTDTQYF.

This clonotype was seen repeatedly, ten times or more. The CDR3 loop is CSAKPRPGGQETQYF. The CDR3 coding sequence is TGCAGTGCTAAACCCAGGCCGGGAGGGCAAGAGACCCAGTACTTC. The chain combines TRBV20-1 with TRBJ2-5; 8 bases match TRBD2. V dropped 4 bases and J dropped 2; count of bases not matched to a gene: 9. There are 15 residues in the CDR3. The germline CDR1 and CDR2 sequences are DFQATT and SNEGSKA (reference sequence).

This clonotype was seen repeatedly, ten times or more. The rearrangement links TRBV30 to TRBJ2-7; the match to TRBD2 covers 13 bases. In germline, CDR1 is GTSNPN, CDR2 SVGIG (reference sequence). J was trimmed by 4 bases and V by 1 base; bases with no gene match: 10. This CDR3 comprises 17 residues. The CDR3 spells CAWSEAGLAGDLYEQYF. DNA of the CDR3: TGTGCCTGGAGTGAAGCCGGACTAGCGGGAGACCTTTACGAGCAGTACTTC.